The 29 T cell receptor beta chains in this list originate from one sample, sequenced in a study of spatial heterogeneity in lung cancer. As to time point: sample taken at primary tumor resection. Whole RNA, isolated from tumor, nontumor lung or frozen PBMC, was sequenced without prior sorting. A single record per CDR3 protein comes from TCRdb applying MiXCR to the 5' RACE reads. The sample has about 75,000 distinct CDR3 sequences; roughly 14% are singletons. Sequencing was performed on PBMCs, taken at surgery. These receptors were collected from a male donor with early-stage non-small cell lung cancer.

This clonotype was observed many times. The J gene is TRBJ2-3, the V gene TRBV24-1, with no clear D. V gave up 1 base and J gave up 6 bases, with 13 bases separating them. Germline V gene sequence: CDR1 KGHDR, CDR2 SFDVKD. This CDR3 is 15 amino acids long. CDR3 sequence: CATSDLSPEGDTQYF. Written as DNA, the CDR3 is TGTGCCACCAGTGATTTAAGCCCCGAAGGGGATACGCAGTATTTT.

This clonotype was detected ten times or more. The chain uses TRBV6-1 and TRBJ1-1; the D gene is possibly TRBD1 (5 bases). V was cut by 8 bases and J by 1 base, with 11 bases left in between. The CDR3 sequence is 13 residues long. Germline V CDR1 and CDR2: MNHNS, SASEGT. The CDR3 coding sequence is TGTGCCAGCTGGGGACCGACGAACACTGAAGCTTTCTTT. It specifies CASWGPTNTEAFF.

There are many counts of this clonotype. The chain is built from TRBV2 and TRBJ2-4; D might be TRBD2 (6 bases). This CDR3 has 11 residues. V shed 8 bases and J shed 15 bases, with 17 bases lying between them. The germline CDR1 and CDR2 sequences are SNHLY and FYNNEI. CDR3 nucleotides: TGTGCCAGCGGGCGGGACCAGGAACCGTACTTC. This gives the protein CASGRDQEPYF.

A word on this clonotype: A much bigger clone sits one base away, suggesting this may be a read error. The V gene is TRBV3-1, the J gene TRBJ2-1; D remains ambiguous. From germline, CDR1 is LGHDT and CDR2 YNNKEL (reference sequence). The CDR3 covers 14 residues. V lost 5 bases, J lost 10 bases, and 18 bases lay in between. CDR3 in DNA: TGTGCCAGCAGCGTCAATCACAGTCAGCAGGAGCAGTTCTTC. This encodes CASSVNHSQQEQFF.

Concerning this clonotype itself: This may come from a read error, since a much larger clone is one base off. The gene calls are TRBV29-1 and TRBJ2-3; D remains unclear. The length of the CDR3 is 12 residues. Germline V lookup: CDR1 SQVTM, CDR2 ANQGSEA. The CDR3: CRVDLSTDTQYF. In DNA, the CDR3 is TGCAGAGTTGACTTGAGCACAGATACGCAGTATTTT.

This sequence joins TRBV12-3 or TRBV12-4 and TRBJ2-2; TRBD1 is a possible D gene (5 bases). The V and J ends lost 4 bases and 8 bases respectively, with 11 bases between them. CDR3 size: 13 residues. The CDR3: CASSSTGLGELFF. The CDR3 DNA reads TGTGCCAGCAGTTCAACAGGATTAGGGGAGCTGTTTTTT.

This chain's CDR3 is CASTNGQNYQPQHF. The CDR3, as DNA: TGTGCCAGCACTAATGGACAGAACTATCAGCCCCAGCATTTT. The chain carries TRBV2 and TRBJ1-5; perhaps TRBD1 as D (6 bases). Per germline, CDR1 SNHLY and CDR2 FYNNEI. V gave up 7 bases and J gave up 5 bases, with 15 bases separating them. The CDR3 covers 14 residues.

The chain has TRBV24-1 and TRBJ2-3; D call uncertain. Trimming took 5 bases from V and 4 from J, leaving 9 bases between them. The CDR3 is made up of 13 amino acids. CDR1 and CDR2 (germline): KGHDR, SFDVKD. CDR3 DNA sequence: TGTGCCACCAGTGCCCCCCCGGCAGATACGCAGTATTTT. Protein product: CATSAPPADTQYF.

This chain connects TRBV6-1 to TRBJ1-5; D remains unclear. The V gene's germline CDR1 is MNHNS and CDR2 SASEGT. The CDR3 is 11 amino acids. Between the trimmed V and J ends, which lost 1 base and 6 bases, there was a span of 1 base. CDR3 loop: CASSEGQPQHF. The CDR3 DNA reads TGTGCCAGCAGTGAAGGTCAGCCCCAGCATTTT.

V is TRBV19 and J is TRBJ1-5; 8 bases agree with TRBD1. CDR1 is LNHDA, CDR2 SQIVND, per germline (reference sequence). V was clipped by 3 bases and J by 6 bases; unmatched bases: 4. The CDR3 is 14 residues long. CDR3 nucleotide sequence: TGTGCCAGTAGTATTCCCGGACAGGGTCAGCCCCAGCATTTT. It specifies CASSIPGQGQPQHF.

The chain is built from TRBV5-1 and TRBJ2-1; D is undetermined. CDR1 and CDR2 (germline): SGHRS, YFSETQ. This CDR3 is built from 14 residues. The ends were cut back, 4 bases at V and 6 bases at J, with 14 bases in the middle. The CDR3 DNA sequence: TGCGCCAGCAGCCAGTACGCAAAGGGCAATGAGCAGTTCTTC. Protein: CASSQYAKGNEQFF.

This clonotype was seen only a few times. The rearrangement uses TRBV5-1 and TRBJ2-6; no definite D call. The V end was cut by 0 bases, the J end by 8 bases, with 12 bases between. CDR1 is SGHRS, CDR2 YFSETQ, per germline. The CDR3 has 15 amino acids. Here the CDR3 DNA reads TGCGCCAGCAGCTTGGAGGACCCTGGCACCAACGTCCTGACTTTC. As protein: CASSLEDPGTNVLTF. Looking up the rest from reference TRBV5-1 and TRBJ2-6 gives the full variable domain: KAGVTQTPRYLIKTRGQQVTLSCSPISGHRSVSWYQQTPGQGLQFLFEYFSETQRNKGNFPGRFSGRQFSNSRSEMNVSTLELGDSALYLCASSLEDPGTNVLTFGAGSRLTVL.

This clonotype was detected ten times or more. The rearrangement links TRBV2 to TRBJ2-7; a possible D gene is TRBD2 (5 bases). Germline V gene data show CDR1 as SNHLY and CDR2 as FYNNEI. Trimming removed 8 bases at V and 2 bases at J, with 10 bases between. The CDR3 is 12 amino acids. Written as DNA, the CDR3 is TGTGCCAGCCTTCCCGGGGCCTACGAGCAGTACTTC. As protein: CASLPGAYEQYF. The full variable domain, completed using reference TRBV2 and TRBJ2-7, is EPEVTQTPSHQVTQMGQEVILRCVPISNHLYFYWYRQILGQKVEFLVSFYNNEISEKSEIFDDQFSVERPDGSNFTLKIRSTKLEDSAMYFCASLPGAYEQYFGPGTRLTVT.

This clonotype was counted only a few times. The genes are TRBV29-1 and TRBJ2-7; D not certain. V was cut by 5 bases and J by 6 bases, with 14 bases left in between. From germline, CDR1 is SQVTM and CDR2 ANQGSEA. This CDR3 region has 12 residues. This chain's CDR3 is CSVRKGTSEQYF. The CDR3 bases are TGCAGCGTTCGGAAGGGAACCTCCGAGCAGTACTTC.

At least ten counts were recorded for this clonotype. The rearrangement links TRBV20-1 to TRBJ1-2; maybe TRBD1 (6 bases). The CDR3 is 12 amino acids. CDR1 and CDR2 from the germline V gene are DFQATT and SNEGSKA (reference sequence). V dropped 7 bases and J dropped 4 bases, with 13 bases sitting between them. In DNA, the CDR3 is TGCAGTGTGACGGACAGAAGCTATGGCTACACCTTC. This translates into CSVTDRSYGYTF.

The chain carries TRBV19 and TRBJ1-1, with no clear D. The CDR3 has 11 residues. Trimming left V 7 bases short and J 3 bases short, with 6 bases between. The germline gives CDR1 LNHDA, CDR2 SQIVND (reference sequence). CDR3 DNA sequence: TGTGCCAGTATTGCATACACTGAAGCTTTCTTT. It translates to CASIAYTEAFF.

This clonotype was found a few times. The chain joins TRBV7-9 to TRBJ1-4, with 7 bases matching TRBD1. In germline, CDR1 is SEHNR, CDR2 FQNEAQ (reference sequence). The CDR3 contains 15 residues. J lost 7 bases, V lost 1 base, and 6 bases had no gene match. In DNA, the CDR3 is TGTGCCAGCAGCTTAGAGACAGGGTATCGTGAAAAACTGTTTTTT. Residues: CASSLETGYREKLFF.

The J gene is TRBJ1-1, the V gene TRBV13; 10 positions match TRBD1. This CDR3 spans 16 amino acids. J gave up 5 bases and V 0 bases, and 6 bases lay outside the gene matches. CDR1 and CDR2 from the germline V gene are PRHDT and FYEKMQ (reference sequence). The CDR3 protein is CASSLGGTGVRTEAFF. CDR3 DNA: TGTGCCAGCAGCTTAGGAGGGACAGGGGTGAGAACTGAAGCTTTCTTT.

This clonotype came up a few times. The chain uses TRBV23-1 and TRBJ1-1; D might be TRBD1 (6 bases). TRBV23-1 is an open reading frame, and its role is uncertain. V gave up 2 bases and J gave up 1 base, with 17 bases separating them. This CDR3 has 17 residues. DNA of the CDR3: TGCGCCAGCAGTCAAAATCCCGGGGGGCGAAGGAACACTGAAGCTTTCTTT. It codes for CASSQNPGGRRNTEAFF.

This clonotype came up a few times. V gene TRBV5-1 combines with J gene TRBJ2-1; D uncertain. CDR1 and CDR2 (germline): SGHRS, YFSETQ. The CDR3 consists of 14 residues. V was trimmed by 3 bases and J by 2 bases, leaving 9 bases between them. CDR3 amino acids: CASSSQLTYNEQFF. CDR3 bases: TGCGCCAGCAGCTCCCAGCTTACCTACAATGAGCAGTTCTTC.

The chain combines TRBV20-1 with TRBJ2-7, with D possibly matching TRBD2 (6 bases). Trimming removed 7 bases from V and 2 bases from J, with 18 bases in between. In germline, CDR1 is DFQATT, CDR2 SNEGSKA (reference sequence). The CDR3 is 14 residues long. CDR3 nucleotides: TGCAGTGTCAGCGCGGCGGGGCCCCCCTACGAGCAGTACTTC. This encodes CSVSAAGPPYEQYF.

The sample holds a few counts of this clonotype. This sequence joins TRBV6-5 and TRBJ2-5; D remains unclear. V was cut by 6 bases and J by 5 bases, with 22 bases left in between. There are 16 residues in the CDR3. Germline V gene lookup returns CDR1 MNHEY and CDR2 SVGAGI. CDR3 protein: CASSHLPKLRVETQYF. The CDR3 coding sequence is TGTGCCAGCAGCCACCTGCCTAAGTTACGGGTCGAGACCCAGTACTTC.

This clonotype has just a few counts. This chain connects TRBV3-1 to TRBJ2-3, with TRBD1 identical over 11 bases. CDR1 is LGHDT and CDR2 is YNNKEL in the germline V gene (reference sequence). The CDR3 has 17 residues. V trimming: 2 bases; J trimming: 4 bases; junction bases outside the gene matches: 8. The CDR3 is CASSQILGQGGPDTQYF. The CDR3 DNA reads TGTGCCAGCAGCCAAATCCTGGGACAGGGGGGACCAGATACGCAGTATTTT.

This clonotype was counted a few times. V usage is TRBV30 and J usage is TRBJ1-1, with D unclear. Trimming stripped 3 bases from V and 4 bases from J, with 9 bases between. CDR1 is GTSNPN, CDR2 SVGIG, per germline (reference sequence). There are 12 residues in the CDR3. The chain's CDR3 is CAWRRHLTEAFF. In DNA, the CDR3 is TGTGCCTGGAGGCGACACCTCACTGAAGCTTTCTTT.

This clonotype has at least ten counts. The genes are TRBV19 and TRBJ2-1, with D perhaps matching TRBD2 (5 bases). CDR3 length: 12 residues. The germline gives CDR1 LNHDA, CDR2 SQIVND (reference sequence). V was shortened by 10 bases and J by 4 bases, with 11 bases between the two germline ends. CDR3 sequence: CATAPGYNEQFF. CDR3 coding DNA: TGTGCCACCGCTCCGGGATACAATGAGCAGTTCTTC.

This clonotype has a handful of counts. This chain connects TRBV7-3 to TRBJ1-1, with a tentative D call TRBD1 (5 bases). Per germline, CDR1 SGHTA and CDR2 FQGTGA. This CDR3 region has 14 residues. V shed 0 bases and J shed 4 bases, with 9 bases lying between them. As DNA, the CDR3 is TGTGCCAGCAGCTTAACAGGGGCGAGCACTGAAGCTTTCTTT. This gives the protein CASSLTGASTEAFF.

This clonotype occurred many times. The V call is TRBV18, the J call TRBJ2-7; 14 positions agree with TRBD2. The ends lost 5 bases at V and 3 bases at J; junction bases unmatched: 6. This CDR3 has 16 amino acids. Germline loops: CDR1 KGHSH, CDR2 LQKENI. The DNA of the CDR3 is TGTGCCAGCTCATTTTCCGGGACTAGCGGGAGCTACGAGCAGTACTTC. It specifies CASSFSGTSGSYEQYF.

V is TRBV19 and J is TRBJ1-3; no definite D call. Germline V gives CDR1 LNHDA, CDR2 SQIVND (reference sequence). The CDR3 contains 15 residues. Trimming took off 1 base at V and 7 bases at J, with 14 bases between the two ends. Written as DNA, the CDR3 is TGTGCCAGTAGTATAGTACCGGCGCTCGTGAACACCATATATTTT. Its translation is CASSIVPALVNTIYF.

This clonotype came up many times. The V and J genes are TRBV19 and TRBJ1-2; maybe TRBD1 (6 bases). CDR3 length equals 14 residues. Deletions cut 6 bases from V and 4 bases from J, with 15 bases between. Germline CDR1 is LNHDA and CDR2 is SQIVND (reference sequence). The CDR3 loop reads CASRRDTNVYGYTF. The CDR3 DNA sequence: TGTGCCAGTAGGCGGGACACCAATGTCTATGGCTACACCTTC.